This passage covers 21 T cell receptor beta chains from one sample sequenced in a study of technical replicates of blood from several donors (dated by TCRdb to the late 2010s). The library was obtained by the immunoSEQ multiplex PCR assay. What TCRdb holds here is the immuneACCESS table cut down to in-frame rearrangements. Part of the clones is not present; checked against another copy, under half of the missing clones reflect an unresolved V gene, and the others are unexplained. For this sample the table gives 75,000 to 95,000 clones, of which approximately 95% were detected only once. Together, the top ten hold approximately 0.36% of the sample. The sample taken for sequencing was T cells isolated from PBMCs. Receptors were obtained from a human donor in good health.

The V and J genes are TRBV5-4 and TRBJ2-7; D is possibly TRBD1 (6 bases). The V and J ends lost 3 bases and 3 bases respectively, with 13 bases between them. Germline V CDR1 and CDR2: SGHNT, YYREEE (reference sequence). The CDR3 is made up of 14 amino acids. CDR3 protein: CASSSKGQLYEQYF. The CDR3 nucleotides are TGTGCCAGCAGCTCGAAAGGACAGCTCTACGAGCAGTACTTC.

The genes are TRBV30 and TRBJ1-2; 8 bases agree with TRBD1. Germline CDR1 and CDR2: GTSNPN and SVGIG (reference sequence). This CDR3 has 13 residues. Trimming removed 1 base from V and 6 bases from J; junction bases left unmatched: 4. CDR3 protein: CAWSGTGSHGYTF. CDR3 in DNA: TGTGCCTGGAGTGGGACAGGGAGTCATGGCTACACCTTC.

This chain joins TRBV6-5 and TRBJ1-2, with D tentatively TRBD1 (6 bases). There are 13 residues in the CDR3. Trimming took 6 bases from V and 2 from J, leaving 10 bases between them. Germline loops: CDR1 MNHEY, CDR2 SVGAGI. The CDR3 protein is CASRGGQNYGYTF. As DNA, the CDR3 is TGTGCCAGCAGGGGTGGACAGAACTATGGCTACACCTTC.

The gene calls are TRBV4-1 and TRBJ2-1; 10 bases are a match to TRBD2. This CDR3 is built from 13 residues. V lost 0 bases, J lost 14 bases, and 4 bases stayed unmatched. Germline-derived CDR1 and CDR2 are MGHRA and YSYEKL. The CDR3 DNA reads TGCGCCAGCAGCCAAGATCAGGGGACTAGCGAGTTCTTC. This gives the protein CASSQDQGTSEFF.

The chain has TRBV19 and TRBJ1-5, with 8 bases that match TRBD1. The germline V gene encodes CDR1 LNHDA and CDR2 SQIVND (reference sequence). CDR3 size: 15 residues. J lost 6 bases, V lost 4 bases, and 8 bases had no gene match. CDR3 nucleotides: TGTGCCAGTAGTACTGACAGGGGAGTCGGTCAGCCCCAGCATTTT. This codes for CASSTDRGVGQPQHF.

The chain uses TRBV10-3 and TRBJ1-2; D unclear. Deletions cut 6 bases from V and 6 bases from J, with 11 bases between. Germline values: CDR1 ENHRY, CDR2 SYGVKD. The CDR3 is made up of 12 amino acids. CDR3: CAISLNGDGYTF. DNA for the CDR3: TGTGCCATCAGCCTGAACGGGGATGGCTACACCTTC.

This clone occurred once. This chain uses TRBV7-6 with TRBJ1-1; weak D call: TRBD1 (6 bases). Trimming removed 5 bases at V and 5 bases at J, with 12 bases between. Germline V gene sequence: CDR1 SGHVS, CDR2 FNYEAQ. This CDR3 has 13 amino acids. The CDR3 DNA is TGTGCCAGCAGCCCAGGGAGGGGGACTGAAGCTTTCTTT. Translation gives CASSPGRGTEAFF.

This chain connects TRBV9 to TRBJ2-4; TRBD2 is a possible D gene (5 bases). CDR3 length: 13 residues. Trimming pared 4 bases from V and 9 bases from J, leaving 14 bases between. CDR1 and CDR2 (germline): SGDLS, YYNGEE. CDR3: CASSSSLHPIQYF. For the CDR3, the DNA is TGTGCCAGCAGCTCTAGCCTACATCCCATTCAGTACTTC.

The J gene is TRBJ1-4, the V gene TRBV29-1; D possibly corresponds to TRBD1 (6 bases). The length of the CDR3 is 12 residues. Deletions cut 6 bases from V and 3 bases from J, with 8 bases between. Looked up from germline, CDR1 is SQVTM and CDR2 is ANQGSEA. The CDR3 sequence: CSVQGSNEKLFF. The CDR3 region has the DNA TGCAGCGTACAGGGTTCTAATGAAAAACTGTTTTTT.

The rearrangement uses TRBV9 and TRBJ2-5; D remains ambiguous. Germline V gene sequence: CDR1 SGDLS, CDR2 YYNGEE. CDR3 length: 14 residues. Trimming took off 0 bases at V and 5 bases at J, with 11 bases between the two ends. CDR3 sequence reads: CASSVGASTETQYF. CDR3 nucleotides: TGTGCCAGCAGCGTAGGGGCTTCCACGGAGACCCAGTACTTC.

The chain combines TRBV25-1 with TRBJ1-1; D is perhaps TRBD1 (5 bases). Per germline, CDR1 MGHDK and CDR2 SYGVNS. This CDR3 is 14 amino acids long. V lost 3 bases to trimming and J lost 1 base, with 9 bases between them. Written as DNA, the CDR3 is TGTGCCAGCAGTGACCTCACAGGGAACACTGAAGCTTTCTTT. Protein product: CASSDLTGNTEAFF. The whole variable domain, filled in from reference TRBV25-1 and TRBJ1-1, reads EADIYQTPRYLVIGTGKKITLECSQTMGHDKMYWYQQDPGMELHLIHYSYGVNSTEKGDLSSESTVSRIRTEHFPLTLESARPSHTSQYLCASSDLTGNTEAFFGQGTRLTVV.

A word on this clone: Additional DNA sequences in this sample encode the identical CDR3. The CDR3 nucleotides read TGCGCCAGCAGCTTACCTGGACAGTCCACAGATACGCAGTATTTT. This encodes CASSLPGQSTDTQYF. The chain employs TRBV5-1 and TRBJ2-3, with D possibly TRBD1 on 6 matching bases. In germline, CDR1 is SGHRS, CDR2 YFSETQ. The ends were cut back, 2 bases at V and 2 bases at J, with 12 bases in the middle. The length of the CDR3 is 15 residues. Full variable domain (outside the CDR3, taken from reference TRBV5-1 and TRBJ2-3): KAGVTQTPRYLIKTRGQQVTLSCSPISGHRSVSWYQQTPGQGLQFLFEYFSETQRNKGNFPGRFSGRQFSNSRSEMNVSTLELGDSALYLCASSLPGQSTDTQYFGPGTRLTVL.

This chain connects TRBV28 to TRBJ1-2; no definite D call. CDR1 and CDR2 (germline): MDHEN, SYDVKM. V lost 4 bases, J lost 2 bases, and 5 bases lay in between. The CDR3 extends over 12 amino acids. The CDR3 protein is CASSSQNYGYTF. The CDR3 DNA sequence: TGTGCCAGCAGTTCCCAGAACTATGGCTACACCTTC.

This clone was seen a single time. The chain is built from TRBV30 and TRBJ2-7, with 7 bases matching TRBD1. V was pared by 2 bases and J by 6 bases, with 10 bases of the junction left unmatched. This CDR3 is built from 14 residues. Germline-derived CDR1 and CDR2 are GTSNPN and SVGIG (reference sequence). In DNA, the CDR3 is TGTGCCTGGAGTCTGGGCGGACAGGTCGGCGAGCAGTACTTC. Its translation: CAWSLGGQVGEQYF. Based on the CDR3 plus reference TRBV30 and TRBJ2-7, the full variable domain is SQTIHQWPATLVQPVGSPLSLECTVEGTSNPNLYWYRQAAGRGLQLLFYSVGIGQISSEVPQNLSASRPQDRQFILSSKKLLLSDSGFYLCAWSLGGQVGEQYFGPGTRLTVT.

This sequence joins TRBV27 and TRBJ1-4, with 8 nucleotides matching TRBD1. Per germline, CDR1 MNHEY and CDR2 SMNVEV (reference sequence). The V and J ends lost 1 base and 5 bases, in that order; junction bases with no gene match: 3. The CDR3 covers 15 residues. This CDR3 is CASSLWTGRNEKLFF. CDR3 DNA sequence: TGTGCCAGCAGTTTATGGACAGGGAGGAATGAAAAACTGTTTTTT.

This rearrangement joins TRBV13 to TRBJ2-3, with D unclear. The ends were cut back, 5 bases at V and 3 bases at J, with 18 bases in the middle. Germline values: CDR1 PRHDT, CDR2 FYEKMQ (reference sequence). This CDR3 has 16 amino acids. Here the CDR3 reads CASSLPSGIRTDTQYF. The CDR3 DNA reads TGTGCCAGCAGCCTACCGTCGGGTATACGAACAGATACGCAGTATTTT. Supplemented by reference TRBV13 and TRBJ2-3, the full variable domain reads AAGVIQSPRHLIKEKRETATLKCYPIPRHDTVYWYQQGPGQDPQFLISFYEKMQSDKGSIPDRFSAQQFSDYHSELNMSSLELGDSALYFCASSLPSGIRTDTQYFGPGTRLTVL.

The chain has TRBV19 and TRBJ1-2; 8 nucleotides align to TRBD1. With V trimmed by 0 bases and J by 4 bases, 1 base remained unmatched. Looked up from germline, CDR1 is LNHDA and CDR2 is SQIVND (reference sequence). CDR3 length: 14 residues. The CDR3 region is CASSIDDRGYGYTF. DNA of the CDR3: TGTGCCAGTAGTATAGACGACAGGGGCTATGGCTACACCTTC.

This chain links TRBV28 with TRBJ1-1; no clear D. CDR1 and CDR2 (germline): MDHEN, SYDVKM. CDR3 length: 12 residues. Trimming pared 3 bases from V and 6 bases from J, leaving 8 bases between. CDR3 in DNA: TGTGCCAGCAGTTTCTTCGGGGCTGAAGCTTTCTTT. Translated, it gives CASSFFGAEAFF.

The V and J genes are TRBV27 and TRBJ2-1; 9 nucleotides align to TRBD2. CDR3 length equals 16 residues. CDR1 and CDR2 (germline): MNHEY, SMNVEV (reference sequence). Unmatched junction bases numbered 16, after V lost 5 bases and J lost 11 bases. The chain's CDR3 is CASSPLSSSGALKQFF. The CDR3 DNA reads TGTGCCAGCAGTCCACTCTCCTCTAGCGGGGCTTTGAAGCAGTTCTTC.

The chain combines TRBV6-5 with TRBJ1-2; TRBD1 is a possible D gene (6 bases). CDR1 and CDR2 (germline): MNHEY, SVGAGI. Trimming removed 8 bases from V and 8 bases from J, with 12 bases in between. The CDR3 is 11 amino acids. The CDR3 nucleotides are TGTGCCAGCGCGGGGGGCGCAGGCTACACCTTC. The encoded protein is CASAGGAGYTF.

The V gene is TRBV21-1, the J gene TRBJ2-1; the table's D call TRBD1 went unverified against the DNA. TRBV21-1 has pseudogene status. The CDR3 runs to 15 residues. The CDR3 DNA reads TGTGCCAGCAGACCGGGACAGGGGCTTTACAATGAGCAGTTCTTC. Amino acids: CASRPGQGLYNEQFF.